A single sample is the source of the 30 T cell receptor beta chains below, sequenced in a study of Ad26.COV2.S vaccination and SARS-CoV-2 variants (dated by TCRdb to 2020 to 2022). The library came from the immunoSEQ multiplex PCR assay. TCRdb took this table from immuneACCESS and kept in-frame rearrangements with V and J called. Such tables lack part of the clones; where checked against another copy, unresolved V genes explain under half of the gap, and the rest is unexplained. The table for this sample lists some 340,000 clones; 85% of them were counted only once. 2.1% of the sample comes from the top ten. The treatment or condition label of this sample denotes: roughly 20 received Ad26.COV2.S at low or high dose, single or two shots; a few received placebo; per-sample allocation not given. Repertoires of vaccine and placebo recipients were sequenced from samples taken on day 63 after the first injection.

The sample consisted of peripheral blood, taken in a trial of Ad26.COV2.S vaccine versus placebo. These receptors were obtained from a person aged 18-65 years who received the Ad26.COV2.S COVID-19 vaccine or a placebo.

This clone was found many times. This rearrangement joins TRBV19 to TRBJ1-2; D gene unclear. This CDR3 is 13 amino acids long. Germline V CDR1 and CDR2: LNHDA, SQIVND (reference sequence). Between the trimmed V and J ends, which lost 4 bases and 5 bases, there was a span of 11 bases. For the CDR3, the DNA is TGTGCCAGTAGTAATTCTTCGCCTTATGGCTACACCTTC. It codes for CASSNSSPYGYTF.

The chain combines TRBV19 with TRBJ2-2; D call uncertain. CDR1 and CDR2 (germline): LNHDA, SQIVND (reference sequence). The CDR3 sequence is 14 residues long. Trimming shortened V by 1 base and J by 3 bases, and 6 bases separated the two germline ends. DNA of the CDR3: TGTGCCAGTAGTATAGGGAGCTACACCGGGGAGCTGTTTTTT. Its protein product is CASSIGSYTGELFF.

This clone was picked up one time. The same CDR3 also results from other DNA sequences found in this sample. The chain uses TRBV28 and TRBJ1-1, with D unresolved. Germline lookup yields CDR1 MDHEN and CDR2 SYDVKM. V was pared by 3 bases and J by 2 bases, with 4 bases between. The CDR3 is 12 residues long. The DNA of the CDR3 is TGTGCCAGCAGTTTGGTCAACACTGAAGCTTTCTTT. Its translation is CASSLVNTEAFF.

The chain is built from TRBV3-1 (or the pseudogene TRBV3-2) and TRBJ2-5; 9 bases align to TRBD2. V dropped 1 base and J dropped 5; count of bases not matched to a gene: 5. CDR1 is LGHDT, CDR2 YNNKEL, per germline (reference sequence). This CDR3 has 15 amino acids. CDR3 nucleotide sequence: TGTGCCAGCAGCCAAGGCGGGGGGGCCTGGGAGACCCAGTACTTC. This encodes CASSQGGGAWETQYF.

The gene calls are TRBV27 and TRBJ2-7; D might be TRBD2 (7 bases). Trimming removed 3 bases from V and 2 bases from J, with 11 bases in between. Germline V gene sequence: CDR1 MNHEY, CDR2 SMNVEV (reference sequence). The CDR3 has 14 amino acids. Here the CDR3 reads CASSFGGGAYEQYF. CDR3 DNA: TGTGCCAGCAGTTTCGGAGGGGGGGCCTACGAGCAGTACTTC.

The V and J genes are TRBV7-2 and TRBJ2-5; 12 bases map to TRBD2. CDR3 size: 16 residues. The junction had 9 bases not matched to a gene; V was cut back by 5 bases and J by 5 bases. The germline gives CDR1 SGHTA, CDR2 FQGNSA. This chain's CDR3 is CASSRKSGTSGETQYF. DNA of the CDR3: TGTGCCAGCAGCCGTAAATCTGGGACTAGCGGGGAGACCCAGTACTTC.

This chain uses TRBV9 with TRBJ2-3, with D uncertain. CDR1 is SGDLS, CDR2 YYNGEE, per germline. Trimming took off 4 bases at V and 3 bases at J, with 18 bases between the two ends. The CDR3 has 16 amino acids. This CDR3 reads CASSPPAVAGTDTQYF. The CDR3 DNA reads TGTGCCAGCAGCCCTCCTGCCGTAGCTGGGACAGATACGCAGTATTTT. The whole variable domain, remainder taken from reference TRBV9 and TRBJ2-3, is DSGVTQTPKHLITATGQRVTLRCSPRSGDLSVYWYQQSLDQGLQFLIQYYNGEERAKGNILERFSAQQFPDLHSELNLSSLELGDSALYFCASSPPAVAGTDTQYFGPGTRLTVL.

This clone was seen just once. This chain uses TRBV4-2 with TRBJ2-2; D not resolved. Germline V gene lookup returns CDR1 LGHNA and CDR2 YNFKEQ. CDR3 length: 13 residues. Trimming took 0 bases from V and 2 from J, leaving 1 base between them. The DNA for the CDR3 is TGTGCCAGCAGCCAAGAAAACACCGGGGAGCTGTTTTTT. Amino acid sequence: CASSQENTGELFF.

This CDR3 is CASRTTSGFSYEQYF. CDR3 in DNA: TGTGCCAGCAGAACGACTAGCGGGTTCTCCTACGAGCAGTACTTC. V usage is TRBV6-6 and J usage is TRBJ2-7; TRBD2 agrees at 10 bases. The CDR3 is made up of 15 amino acids. Germline lookup yields CDR1 MNHNY and CDR2 SVGAGI (reference sequence). Trimming took 6 bases from V and 0 from J; bases not matched to a gene: 5.

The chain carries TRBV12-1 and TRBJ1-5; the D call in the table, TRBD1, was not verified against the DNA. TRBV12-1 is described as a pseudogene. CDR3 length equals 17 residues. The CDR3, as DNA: TGTGCCAGCAGCTCCCGGACAGGTACCCAAGACAATCAGCCCCAGCATTTT. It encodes CASSSRTGTQDNQPQHF.

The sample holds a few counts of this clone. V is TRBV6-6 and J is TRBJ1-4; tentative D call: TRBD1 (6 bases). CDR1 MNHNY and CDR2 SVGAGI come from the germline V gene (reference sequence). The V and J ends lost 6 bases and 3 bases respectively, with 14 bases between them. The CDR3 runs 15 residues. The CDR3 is CASSPRGGANEKLFF. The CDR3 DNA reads TGTGCCAGCAGCCCCAGAGGGGGGGCTAATGAAAAACTGTTTTTT.

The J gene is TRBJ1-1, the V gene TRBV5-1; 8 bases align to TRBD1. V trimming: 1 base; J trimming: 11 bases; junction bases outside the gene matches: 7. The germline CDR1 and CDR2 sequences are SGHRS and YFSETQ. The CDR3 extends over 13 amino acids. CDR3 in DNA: TGCGCCAGCAGCTTGAGGACAGGGATTGACGCTTTCTTT. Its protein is CASSLRTGIDAFF.

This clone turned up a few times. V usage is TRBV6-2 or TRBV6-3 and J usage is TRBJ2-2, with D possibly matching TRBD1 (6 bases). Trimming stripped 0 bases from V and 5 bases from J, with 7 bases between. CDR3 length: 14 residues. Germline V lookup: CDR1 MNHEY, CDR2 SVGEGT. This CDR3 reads CASSYSRGTGELFF. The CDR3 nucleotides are TGTGCCAGCAGTTACTCCAGGGGTACCGGGGAGCTGTTTTTT.

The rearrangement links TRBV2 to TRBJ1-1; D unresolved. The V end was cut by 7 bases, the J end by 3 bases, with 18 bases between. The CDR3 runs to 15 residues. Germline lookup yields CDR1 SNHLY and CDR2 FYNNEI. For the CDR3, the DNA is TGTGCCAGCACCGAATGGCGGTCCGGGGACACTGAAGCTTTCTTT. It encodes CASTEWRSGDTEAFF. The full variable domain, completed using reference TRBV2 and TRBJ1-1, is EPEVTQTPSHQVTQMGQEVILRCVPISNHLYFYWYRQILGQKVEFLVSFYNNEISEKSEIFDDQFSVERPDGSNFTLKIRSTKLEDSAMYFCASTEWRSGDTEAFFGQGTRLTVV.

CDR3 DNA sequence: TGTGCCAGCAGCTTAGGGGCGTGGAGCTCCTACGAGCAGTACTTC. As protein: CASSLGAWSSYEQYF. The chain combines TRBV11-2 with TRBJ2-7; D is undetermined. The germline V gene encodes CDR1 SGHAT and CDR2 FQNNGV. V was pared by 1 base and J by 0 bases, with 10 bases between. The CDR3 is made up of 15 amino acids.

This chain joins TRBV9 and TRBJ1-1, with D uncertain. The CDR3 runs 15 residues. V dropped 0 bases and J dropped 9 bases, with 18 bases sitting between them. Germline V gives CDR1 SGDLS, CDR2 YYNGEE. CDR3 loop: CASSVVFTAQSKAFF. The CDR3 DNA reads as TGTGCCAGCAGCGTAGTATTTACAGCTCAAAGTAAAGCTTTCTTT.

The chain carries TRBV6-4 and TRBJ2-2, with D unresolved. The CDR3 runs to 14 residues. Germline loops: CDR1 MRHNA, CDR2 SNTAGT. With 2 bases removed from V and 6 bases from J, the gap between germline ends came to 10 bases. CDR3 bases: TGTGCCAGCAGTGACACGGCTACGGCCGGGGAGCTGTTTTTT. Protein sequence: CASSDTATAGELFF.

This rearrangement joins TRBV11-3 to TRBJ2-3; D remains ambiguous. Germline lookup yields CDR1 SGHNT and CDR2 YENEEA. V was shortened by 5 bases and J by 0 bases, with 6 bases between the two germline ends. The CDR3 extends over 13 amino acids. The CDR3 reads CASSRRSTDTQYF. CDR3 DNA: TGTGCCAGCAGCCGACGCAGCACAGATACGCAGTATTTT.

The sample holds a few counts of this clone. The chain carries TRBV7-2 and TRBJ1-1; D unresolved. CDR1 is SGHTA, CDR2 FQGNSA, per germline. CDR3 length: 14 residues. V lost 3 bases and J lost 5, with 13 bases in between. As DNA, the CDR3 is TGTGCCAGCAGCTTTACTCCCACGGGGACTGAAGCTTTCTTT. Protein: CASSFTPTGTEAFF.

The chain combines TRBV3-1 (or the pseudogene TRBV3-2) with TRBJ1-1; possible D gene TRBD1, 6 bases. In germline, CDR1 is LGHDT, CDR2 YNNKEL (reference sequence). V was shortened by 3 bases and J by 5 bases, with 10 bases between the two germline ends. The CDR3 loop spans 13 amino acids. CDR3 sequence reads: CASSQLRGTEAFF. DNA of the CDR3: TGTGCCAGCAGCCAGCTAAGGGGGACTGAAGCTTTCTTT.

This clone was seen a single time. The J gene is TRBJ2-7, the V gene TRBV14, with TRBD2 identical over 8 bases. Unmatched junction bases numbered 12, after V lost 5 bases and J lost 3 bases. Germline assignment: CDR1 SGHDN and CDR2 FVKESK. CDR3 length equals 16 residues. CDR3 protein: CASSGGVKRGLYEQYF. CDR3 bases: TGTGCCAGCAGCGGAGGGGTCAAGCGGGGGCTCTACGAGCAGTACTTC.

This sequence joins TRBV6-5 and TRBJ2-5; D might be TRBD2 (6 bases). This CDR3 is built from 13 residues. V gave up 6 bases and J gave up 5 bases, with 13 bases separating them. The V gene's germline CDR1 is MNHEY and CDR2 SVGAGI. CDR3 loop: CASSTRLAETQYF. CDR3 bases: TGTGCCAGCAGCACGAGGCTAGCGGAGACCCAGTACTTC.

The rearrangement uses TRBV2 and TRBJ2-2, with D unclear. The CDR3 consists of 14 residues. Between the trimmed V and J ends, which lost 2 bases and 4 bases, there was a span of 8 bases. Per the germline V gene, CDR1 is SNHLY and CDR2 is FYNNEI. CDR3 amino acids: CASSERLVTGELFF. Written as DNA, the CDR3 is TGTGCCAGCAGTGAACGACTCGTCACCGGGGAGCTGTTTTTT.

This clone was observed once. This chain's CDR3 is CASSSSGGLDGYTF. The CDR3, as DNA: TGTGCCAGCAGTAGCTCAGGGGGCTTGGATGGCTACACCTTC. The chain recombines TRBV6-5 with TRBJ1-2, with TRBD1 identical over 8 bases. This CDR3 has 14 residues. Germline assignment: CDR1 MNHEY and CDR2 SVGAGI. Trimming took 5 bases from V and 6 from J; bases not matched to a gene: 8.

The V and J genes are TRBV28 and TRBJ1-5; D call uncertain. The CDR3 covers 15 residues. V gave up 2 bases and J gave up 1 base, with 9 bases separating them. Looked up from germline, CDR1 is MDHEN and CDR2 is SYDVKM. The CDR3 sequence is CASSLRAISNQPQHF. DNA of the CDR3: TGTGCCAGCAGTTTACGGGCGATCAGCAATCAGCCCCAGCATTTT.

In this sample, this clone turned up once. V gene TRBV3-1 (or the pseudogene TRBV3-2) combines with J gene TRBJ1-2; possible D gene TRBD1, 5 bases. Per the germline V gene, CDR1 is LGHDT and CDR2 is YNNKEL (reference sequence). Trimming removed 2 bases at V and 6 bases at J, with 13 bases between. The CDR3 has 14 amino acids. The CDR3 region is CASSQSGRDNGYTF. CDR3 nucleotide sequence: TGTGCCAGCAGCCAATCGGGCAGGGATAATGGCTACACCTTC.

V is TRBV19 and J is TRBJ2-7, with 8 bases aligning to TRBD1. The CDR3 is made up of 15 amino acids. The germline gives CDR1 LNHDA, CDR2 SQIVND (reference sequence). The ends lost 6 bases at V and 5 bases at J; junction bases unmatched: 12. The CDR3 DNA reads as TGTGCCAGTAGGATGGGTGGACAGGGCCGCCACGAGCAGTACTTC. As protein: CASRMGGQGRHEQYF.

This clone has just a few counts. CDR3: CASSWGQGAANTEAFF. CDR3 coding DNA: TGCGCCAGCAGCTGGGGACAGGGCGCGGCGAACACTGAAGCTTTCTTT. The rearrangement joins TRBV5-1 to TRBJ1-1; 9 positions agree with TRBD1. The J segment lost 1 base and the V segment lost 3 bases, leaving 7 bases of the junction unmatched. This CDR3 has 16 residues. CDR1 is SGHRS and CDR2 is YFSETQ in the germline V gene.

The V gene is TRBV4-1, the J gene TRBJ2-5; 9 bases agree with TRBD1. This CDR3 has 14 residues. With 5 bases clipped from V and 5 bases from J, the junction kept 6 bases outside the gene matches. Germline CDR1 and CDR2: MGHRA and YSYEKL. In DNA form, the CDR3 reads TGCGCCAGCAGCGCACAGGGGGCTGGTGAGACCCAGTACTTC. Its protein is CASSAQGAGETQYF.

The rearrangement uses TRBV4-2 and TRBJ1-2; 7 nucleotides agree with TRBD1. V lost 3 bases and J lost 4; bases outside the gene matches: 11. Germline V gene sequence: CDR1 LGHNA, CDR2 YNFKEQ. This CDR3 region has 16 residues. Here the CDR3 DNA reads TGTGCCAGCAGCCAGGATCCGGGACAGAGAGCCTATGGCTACACCTTC. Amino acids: CASSQDPGQRAYGYTF.